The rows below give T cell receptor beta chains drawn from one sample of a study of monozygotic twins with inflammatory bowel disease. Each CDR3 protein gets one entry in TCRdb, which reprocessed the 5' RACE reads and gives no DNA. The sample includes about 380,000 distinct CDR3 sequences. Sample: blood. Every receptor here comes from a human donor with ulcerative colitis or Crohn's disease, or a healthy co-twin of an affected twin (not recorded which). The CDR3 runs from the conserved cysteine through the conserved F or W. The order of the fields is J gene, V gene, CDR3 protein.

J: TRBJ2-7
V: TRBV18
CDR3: CASSPPPRQGRMDEQYF

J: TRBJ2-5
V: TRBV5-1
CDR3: CASRPPSEETQYF

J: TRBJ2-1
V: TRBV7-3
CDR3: CASSLTAGYNEQFF

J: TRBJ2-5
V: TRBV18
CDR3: CASSPPVLETQYF

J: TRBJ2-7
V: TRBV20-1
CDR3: CSARDSVLAGTYEQYF

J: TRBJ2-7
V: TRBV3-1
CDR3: CASSQRLVGYEQYF

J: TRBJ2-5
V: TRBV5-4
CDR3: CASSPSGSQETQYF

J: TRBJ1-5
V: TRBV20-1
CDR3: CSARDERGDQPQHF

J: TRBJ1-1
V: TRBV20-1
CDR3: CSALRAGGETEAFF

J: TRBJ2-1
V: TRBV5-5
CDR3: CASSLGWDEQFF

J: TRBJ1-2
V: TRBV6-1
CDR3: CASSWWMFREPRDGYTF

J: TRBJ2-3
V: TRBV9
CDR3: CASSVTGLAGSNTQYF

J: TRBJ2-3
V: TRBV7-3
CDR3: CASSLPTGGGDTQYF

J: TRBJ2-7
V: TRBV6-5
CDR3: CASSYSPEQYF